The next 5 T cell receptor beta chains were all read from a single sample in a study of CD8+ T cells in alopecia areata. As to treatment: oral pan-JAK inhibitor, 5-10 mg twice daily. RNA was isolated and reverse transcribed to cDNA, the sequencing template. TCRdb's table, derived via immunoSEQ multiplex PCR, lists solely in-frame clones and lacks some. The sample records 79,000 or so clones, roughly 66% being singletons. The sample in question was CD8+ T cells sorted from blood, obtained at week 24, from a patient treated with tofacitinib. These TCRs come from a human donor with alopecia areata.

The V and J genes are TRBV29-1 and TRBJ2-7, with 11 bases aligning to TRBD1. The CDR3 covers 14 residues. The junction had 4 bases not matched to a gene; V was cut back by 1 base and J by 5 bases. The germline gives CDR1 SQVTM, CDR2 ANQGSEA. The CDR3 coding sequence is TGCAGCGTTGAAGGGGGACAGGGGGTAGACGAGCAGTACTTC. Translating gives CSVEGGQGVDEQYF.

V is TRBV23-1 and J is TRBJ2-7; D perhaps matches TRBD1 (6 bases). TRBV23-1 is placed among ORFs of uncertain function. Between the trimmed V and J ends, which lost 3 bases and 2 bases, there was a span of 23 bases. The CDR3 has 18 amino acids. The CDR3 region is CASSHPTNRARATYEQYF. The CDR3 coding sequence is TGCGCCAGCAGTCACCCCACTAACAGGGCCCGCGCTACCTACGAGCAGTACTTC.

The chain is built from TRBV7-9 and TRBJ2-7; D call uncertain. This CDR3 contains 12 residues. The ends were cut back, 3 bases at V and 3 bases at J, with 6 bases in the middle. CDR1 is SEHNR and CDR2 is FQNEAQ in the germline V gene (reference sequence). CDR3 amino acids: CASSFGNYEQYF. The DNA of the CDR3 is TGTGCCAGCAGCTTTGGTAACTACGAGCAGTACTTC.

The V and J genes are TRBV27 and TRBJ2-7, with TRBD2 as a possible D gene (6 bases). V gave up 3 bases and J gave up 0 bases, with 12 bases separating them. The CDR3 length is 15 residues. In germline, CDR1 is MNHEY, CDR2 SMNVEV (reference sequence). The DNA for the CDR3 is TGTGCCAGCAGTTTCGGAGGGGCCGACTCCTACGAGCAGTACTTC. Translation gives CASSFGGADSYEQYF.

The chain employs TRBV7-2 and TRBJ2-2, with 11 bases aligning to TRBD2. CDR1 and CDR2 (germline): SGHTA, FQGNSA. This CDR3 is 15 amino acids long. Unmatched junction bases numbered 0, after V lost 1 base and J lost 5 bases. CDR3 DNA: TGTGCCAGCAGCTTAGGACTAGCGGGGACCGGGGAGCTGTTTTTT. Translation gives CASSLGLAGTGELFF.